This T cell receptor beta chain was sequenced in a study of tissue T cells after allogeneic stem cell transplantation. Study-wide results and limits: Within patients, tissue anatomy strongly shaped TCR repertoire composition. Shared clones across patients were few; motif clustering revealed tissue-specific shared signatures. Sampling depth was limited, and the cohort was small and clinically varied.

The CDR3 consists of 12 residues. V gave up 3 bases and J gave up 9 bases, with 10 bases separating them. Germline loops: CDR1 KGHPV, CDR2 FQNQEV (reference sequence). Repertoires were generated with immunoSEQ multiplex PCR, while TCRdb's copy carries only in-frame clones and drops some. This sample has thousands of clones, with approximately 50% found just once. Points on this clone: Its target is not known. Gene names and germline refer to mouse. The read stops 1 residue short of the end of the CDR3; the missing end is completed from the germline J gene.

Time point in this sample: mouse harvest day 7 after allogeneic transplant. Tail vein injection delivered 10^7 T-cell-depleted bone marrow cells and 10^6 splenic CD5+ T cells. Tissues came from B6→BALB/c major-mismatch GVHD mice at day 7 or 14. The receptor was isolated from a female BALB/c mouse given C57BL/6 T cells with graft-versus-host disease after an allogeneic hematopoietic cell transplant. Specimen: gut tissue. The chain couples TRBV26 to TRBJ2-3; D might be TRBD2 (6 bases). The CDR3 sequence: CASSLGGDTLYF. The sequenced CDR3 bases are TGTGCCAGCAGTCTTGGGGGAGACACGCTGTAT.